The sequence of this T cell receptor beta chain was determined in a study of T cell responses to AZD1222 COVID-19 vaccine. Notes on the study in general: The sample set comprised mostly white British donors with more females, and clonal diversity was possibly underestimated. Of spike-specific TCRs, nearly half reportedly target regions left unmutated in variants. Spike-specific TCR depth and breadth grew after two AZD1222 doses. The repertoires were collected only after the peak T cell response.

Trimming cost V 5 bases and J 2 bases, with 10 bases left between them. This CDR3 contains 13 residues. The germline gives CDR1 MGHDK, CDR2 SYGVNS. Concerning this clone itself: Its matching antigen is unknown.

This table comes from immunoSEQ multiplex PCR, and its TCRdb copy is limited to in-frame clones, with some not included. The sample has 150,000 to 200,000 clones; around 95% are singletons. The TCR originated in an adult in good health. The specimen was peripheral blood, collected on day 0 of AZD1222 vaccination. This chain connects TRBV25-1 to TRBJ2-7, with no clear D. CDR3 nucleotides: TGTGCCAGCAGTAAACTCTTTACCTACGAGCAGTACTTC. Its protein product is CASSKLFTYEQYF.